This TCR beta chain was identified in a study of regulatory T cells in long-lasting Graves disease. This sample's time point: newly diagnosed GD, antithyroid drugs for less than 3 months. Construction of the TCR library relied on RNA isolated from PBMCs. With iRepertoire HTBI primers and Arm-PCR of CDR3 regions, TCR beta libraries were built. TCRdb re-analysed the multiplex PCR reads in MiXCR, keeping a single row per CDR3 protein. The sample has fewer than 650,000 distinct CDR3 sequences, about 16% seen once; the top ten hold 15% to 20%. These data also featured in a second study, about T cells in Graves' hyperthyroidism and ophthalmopathy. Per that study: TCR CDR3 regions were first amplified by RT-PCR with HTBI primers.

This clonotype was obtained from a young woman with Graves disease. The starting material was peripheral blood mononuclear cells (PBMCs), obtained at new diagnosis, from a patient treated with antithyroid drugs.

For the CDR3, the DNA is TGCAGCGTCAGCCTCCAGACAAACTATGGCTACACCTTC. It encodes CSVSLQTNYGYTF. The chain recombines TRBV29-1 with TRBJ1-2; D call uncertain. Per germline, CDR1 SQVTM and CDR2 ANQGSEA. The V end lost 6 bases, the J end lost 2 bases, and 13 bases lay between the germline ends. The CDR3 is 13 amino acids.